This T cell receptor beta chain was documented in a study of OX40 agonist ivuxolimab in advanced cancers. As for the study in general: As their treatment, patients were administered ivuxolimab, an agonistic anti-OX40 (CD134) antibody. Patients with hepatocellular carcinoma, melanoma, renal cell or head and neck cancer made up the dose-escalation patients. Whole-study findings and limits: More expanded clones were seen, on average, in CD8+ T cells than in CD4+. Patients with a partial response at 0.1-3.0 mg/kg had among the lowest clonal expansion.

Comments on this clone: Its specificity is unknown.

This CDR3 comprises 15 residues. The germline V gene encodes CDR1 LNHDA and CDR2 SQIVND (reference sequence). V lost 3 bases and J 2 bases, leaving 13 bases between the germline ends. Produced via immunoSEQ multiplex PCR; TCRdb's table is partial and in-frame only. The sample lists around 67,000 clones, 80% occurring once. This specimen was CD4+ or CD8+ T cells sorted from blood, taken in a trial of the OX40 agonist ivuxolimab. This receptor was identified in an adult with an advanced solid tumor such as melanoma, head and neck, liver or kidney cancer. The chain joins TRBV19 to TRBJ1-1; unclear D gene. CDR3: CASSMLIDGNTEAFF. CDR3 sequence (DNA): TGTGCCAGTAGTATGCTGATCGACGGAAACACTGAAGCTTTCTTT.